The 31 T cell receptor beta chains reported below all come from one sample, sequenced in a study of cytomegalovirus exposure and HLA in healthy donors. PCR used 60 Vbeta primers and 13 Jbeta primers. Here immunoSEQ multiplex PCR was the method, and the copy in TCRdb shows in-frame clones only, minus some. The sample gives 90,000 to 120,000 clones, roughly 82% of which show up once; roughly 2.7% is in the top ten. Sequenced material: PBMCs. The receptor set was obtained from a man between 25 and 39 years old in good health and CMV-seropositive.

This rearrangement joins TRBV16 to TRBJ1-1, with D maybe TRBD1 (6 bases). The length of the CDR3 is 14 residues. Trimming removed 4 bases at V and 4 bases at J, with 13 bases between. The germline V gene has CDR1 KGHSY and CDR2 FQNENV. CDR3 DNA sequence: TGTGCCAGCAGCCTTCTGGGCAGGGGCACTGAAGCTTTCTTT. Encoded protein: CASSLLGRGTEAFF.

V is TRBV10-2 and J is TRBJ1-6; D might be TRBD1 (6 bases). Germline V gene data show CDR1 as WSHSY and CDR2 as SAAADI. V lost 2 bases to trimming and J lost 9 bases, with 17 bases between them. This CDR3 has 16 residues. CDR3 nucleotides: TGCGCCAGCAGTGAGGGCAGGGGTTACAGTAGTTCACCCCTCCACTTT. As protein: CASSEGRGYSSSPLHF.

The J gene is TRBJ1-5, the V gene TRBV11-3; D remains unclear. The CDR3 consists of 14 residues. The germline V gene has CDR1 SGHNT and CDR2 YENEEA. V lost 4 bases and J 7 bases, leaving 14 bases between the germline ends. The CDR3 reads CASSSSAAKQPQHF. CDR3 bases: TGTGCCAGCAGCTCCTCGGCGGCAAAACAGCCCCAGCATTTT.

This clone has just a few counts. CDR3 sequence (DNA): TGTGCCAGCAGTCCAATCGAGACCCAGTACTTC. It is translated as CASSPIETQYF. This chain connects TRBV6-1 to TRBJ2-5, with D uncertain. The CDR3 is 11 residues long. CDR1 MNHNS and CDR2 SASEGT come from the germline V gene. V lost 5 bases, J lost 5 bases, and 6 bases lay in between.

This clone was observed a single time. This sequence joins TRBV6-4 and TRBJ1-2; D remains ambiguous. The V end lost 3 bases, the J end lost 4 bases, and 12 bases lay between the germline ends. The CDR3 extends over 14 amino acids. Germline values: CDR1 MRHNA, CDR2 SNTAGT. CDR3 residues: CASSDLSGSYGYTF. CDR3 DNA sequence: TGTGCCAGCAGTGATCTCTCGGGGTCCTATGGCTACACCTTC.

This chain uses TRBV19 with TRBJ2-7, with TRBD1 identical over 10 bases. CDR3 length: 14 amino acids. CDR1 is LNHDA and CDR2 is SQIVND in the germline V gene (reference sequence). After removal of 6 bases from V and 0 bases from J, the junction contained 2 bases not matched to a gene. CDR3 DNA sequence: TGTGCCAGTAGCGGGACAGGGGACTCCTACGAGCAGTACTTC. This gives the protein CASSGTGDSYEQYF. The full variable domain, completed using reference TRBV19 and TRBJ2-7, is DGGITQSPKYLFRKEGQNVTLSCEQNLNHDAMYWYRQDPGQGLRLIYYSQIVNDFQKGDIAEGYSVSREKKESFPLTVTSAQKNPTAFYLCASSGTGDSYEQYFGPGTRLTVT.

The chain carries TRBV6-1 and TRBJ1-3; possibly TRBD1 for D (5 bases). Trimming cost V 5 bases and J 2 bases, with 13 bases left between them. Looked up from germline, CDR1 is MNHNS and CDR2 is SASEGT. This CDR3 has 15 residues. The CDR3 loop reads CASSQPGTAGNTIYF. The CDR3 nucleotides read TGTGCCAGCAGTCAACCCGGGACTGCTGGAAACACCATATATTTT.

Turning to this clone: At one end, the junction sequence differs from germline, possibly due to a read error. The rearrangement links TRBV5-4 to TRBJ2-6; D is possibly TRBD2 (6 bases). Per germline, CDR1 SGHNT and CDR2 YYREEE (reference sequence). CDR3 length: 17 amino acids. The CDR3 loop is CASSLAGGINGANGLTF. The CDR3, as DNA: TGTGCCAGCAGCTTGGCCGGAGGGATCAATGGGGCCAACGGCCTGACTTTC.

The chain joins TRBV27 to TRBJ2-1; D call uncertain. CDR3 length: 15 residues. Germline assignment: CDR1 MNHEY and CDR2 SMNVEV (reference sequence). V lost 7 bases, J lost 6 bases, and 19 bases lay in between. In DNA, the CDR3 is TGTGCCAGCACCTTCCGACCAGGTATCCGCAATGAGCAGTTCTTC. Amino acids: CASTFRPGIRNEQFF.

The CDR3 DNA is TGCGCCAGCAGTGAAAGCGGGCGGGCGCCCCAGCATTTT. It codes for CASSESGRAPQHF. The chain employs TRBV10-2 and TRBJ1-5, with no clear D. V lost 3 bases and J 9 bases, leaving 12 bases between the germline ends. Germline V gene sequence: CDR1 WSHSY, CDR2 SAAADI. The CDR3 has 13 amino acids.

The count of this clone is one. The CDR3 bases are TGTGCCAGCAGTTTCGGGCAGGGAGGAGGAGAGCAGTACTTC. It is translated as CASSFGQGGGEQYF. The chain combines TRBV27 with TRBJ2-7; TRBD2 is a possible D gene (6 bases). The germline V and J ends were trimmed by 3 bases and 7 bases, with 16 bases remaining between them. The CDR3 totals 14 residues. CDR1 is MNHEY, CDR2 SMNVEV, per germline (reference sequence).

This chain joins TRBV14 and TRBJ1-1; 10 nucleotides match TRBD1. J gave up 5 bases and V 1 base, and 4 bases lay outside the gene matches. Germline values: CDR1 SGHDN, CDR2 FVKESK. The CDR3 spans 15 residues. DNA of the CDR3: TGTGCCAGCAGCCAAGGACAGGGGGCTAGGACTGAAGCTTTCTTT. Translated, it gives CASSQGQGARTEAFF. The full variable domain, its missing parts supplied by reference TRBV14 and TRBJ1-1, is EAGVTQFPSHSVIEKGQTVTLRCDPISGHDNLYWYRRVMGKEIKFLLHFVKESKQDESGMPNNRFLAERTGGTYSTLKVQPAELEDSGVYFCASSQGQGARTEAFFGQGTRLTVV.

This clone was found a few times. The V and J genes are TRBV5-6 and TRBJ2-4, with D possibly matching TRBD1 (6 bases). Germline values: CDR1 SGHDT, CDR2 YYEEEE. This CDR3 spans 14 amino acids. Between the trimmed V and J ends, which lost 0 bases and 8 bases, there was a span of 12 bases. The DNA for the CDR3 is TGTGCCAGCAGCTTGGGCCAGGGGCGGGACATTCAGTACTTC. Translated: CASSLGQGRDIQYF.

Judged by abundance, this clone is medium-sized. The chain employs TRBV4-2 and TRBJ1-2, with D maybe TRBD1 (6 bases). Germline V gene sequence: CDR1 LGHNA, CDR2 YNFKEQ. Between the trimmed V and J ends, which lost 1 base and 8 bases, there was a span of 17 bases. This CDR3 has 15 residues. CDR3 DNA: TGTGCCAGCAGCCAAGTGGGGTCCCGGGACATCGGCTACACCTTC. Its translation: CASSQVGSRDIGYTF.

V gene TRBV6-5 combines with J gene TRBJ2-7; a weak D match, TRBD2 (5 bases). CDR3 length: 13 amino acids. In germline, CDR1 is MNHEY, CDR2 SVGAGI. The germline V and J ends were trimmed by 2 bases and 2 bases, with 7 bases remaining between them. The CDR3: CASSYEGTYEQYF. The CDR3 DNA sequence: TGTGCCAGCAGTTACGAGGGAACCTACGAGCAGTACTTC.

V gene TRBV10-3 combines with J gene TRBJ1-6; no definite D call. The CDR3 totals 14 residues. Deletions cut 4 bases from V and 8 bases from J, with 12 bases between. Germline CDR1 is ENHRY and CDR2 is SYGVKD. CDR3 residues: CAISGRASDSPLHF. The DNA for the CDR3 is TGTGCCATCAGTGGGCGGGCGTCGGATTCACCCCTCCACTTT.

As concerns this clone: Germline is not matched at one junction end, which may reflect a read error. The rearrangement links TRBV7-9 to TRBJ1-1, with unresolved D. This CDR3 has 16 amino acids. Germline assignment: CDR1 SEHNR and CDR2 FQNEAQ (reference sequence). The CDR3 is CSSSPYQRVIGTEAFF. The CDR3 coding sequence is TGTTCCAGCAGCCCCTACCAGAGGGTGATAGGCACTGAAGCTTTCTTT.

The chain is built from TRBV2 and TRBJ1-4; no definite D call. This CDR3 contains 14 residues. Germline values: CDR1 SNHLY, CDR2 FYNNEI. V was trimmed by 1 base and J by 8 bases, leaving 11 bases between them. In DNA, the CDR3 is TGTGCCAGCAGTGAAGGAGCCGGGGAGGAAAAACTGTTTTTT. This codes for CASSEGAGEEKLFF.

The CDR3 DNA is TGTGCCATCAGTGATTTGGCGGGGGTCACTTTGGATGAGCAGTTCTTC. The encoded protein is CAISDLAGVTLDEQFF. V is TRBV10-3 and J is TRBJ2-1; 7 nucleotides agree with TRBD2. The CDR3 is 16 amino acids. The ends lost 3 bases at V and 8 bases at J; junction bases unmatched: 13. From germline, CDR1 is ENHRY and CDR2 SYGVKD.

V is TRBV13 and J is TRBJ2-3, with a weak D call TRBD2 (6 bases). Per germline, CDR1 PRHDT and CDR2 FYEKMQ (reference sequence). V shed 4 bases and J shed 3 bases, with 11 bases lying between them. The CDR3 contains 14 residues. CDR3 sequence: CASSWGVPTDTQYF. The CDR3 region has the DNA TGTGCCAGCAGCTGGGGGGTCCCTACAGATACGCAGTATTTT.

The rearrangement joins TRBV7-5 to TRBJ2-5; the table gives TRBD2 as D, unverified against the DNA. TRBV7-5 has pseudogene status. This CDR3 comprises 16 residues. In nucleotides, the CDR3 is TGTGTCAGAAGCTTAGCGAGGCGTCGGCACCAAGAGACCCAGTACTTC. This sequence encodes CVRSLARRRHQETQYF.

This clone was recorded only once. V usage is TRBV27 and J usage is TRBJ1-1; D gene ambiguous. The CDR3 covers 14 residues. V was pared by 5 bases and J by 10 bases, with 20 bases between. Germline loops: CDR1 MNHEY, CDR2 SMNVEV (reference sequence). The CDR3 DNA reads TGTGCCAGCAGTCCATCCCGGACTCTAAGGAGAGCTTTCTTT. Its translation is CASSPSRTLRRAFF.

CDR3 DNA: TGTGCCAGCCGAAACCTTGGGGACAGGGTACTCTACGAGCAGTACTTC. This gives the protein CASRNLGDRVLYEQYF. The chain employs TRBV27 and TRBJ2-7; 9 bases match TRBD1. This CDR3 region has 16 residues. Germline assignment: CDR1 MNHEY and CDR2 SMNVEV (reference sequence). With V trimmed by 8 bases and J by 3 bases, 14 bases remained unmatched.

The CDR3 DNA reads as TGTGCCAGAAGCCAAATAGGACAGGACCCTAACGAGCAGTACTTC. Translating gives CARSQIGQDPNEQYF. The genes are TRBV5-3 and TRBJ2-7; 7 positions match TRBD1. TRBV5-3 is sorted into the ORF group, with uncertain function. The J segment lost 5 bases and the V segment lost 4 bases, leaving 12 bases of the junction unmatched. The CDR3 covers 15 residues.

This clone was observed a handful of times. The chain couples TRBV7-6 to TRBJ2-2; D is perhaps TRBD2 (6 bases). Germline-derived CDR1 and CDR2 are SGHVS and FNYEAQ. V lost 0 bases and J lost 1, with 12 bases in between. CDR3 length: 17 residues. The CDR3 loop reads CASSLAYRGRNTGELFF. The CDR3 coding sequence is TGTGCCAGCAGCTTAGCGTACCGGGGGAGGAACACCGGGGAGCTGTTTTTT.

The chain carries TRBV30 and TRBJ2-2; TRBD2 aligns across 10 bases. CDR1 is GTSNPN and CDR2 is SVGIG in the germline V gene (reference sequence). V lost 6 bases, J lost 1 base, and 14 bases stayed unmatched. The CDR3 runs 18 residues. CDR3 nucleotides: TGTGCCTGCCCAAACCGCAAACTAGCGGGGATGAACACCGGGGAGCTGTTTTTT. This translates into CACPNRKLAGMNTGELFF.

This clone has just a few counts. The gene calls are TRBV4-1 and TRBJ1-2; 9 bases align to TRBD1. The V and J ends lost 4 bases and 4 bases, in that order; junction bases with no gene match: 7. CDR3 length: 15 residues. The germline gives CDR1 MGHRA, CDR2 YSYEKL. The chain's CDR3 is CASSPGQGLIYGYTF. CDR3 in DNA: TGCGCCAGCAGCCCGGGACAGGGCCTAATCTATGGCTACACCTTC.

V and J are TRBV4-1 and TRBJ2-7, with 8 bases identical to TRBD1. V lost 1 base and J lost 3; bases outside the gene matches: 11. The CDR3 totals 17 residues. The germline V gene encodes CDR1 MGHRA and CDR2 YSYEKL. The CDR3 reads CASSQVHPGQGFYEQYF. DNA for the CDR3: TGCGCCAGCAGCCAAGTTCACCCCGGACAGGGTTTCTACGAGCAGTACTTC.

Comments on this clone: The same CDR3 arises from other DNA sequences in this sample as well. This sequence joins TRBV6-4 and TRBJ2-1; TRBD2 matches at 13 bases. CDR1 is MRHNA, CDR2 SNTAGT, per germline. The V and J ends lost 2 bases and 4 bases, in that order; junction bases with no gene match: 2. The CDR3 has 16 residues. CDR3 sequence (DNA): TGTGCCAGCAGTGACGGACTAGCGGGGGATTACAATGAGCAGTTCTTC. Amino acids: CASSDGLAGDYNEQFF.

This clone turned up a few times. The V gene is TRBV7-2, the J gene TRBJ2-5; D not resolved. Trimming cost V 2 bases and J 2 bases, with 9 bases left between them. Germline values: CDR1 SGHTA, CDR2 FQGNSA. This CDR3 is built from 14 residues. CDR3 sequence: CASSLRASQETQYF. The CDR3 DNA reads TGTGCCAGCAGCTTAAGAGCCTCACAAGAGACCCAGTACTTC.

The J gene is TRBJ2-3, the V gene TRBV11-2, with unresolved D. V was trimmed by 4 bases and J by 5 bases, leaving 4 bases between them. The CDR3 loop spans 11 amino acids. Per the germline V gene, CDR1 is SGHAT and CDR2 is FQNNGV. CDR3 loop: CASSSRDTQYF. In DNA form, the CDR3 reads TGTGCCAGCAGCTCGCGAGATACGCAGTATTTT.